This T cell receptor (beta chain) was recovered during a study of control samples from healthy donors and cancer patients (dated by TCRdb to between 2020 and 2021). The library was built by means of the immunoSEQ multiplex PCR assay. TCRdb mirrors the immuneACCESS table, restricted to in-frame sequences. Some clones are absent from its copies; in checked studies, under half trace to an unresolved V gene, and the reason for the others is unknown. For this sample the table gives under 150,000 clones, of which around nine tenths were detected only once. In total, the top ten clones hold over 4.5% of the sample. This clone is medium-sized (0.01 to 0.1%) in terms of sample share. What this receptor recognizes is not known. The sample holds no much larger clone one base away, and base qualities are not on file. Trimming leaves V shorter by 3 bases and J shorter by 0 bases, with the junction holding 0 bases beyond the gene matches. The CDR3, from cysteine to phenylalanine, totals 17 residues. CDR3 DNA is the only sequence kept; it has 51 bases, read in frame from the first base. CDR1 MRHNA and CDR2 SNTAGT were looked up in the germline V gene.

The rearrangement joined TRBV6-4 to TRBJ2-2, with TRBD2 matching 14 junction bases. Material: blood. This TCR was sampled from a man aged 25-45 years in good health. At the DNA level, the sequence is TGTGCCAGCAGTGAGACTAGCGGGGGGGCGAACACCGGGGAGCTGTTTTTT. It encodes CASSETSGGANTGELFF.